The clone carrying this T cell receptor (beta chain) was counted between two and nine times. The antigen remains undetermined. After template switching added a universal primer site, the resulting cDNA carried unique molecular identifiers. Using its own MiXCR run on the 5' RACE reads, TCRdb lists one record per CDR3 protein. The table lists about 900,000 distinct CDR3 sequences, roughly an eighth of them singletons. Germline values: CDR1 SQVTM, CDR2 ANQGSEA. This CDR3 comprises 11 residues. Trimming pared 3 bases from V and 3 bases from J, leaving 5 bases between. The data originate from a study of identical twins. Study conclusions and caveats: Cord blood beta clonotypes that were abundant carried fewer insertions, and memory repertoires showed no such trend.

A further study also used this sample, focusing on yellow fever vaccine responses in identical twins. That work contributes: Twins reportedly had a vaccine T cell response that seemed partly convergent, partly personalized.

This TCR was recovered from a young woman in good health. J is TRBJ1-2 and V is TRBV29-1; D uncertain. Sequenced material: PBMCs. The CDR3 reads CSVDGYYGYTF. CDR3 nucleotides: TGCAGCGTTGATGGGTACTATGGCTACACCTTC.